Shown below are 10 T cell receptor beta chains from a single sample sequenced in a study of control samples from healthy donors and cancer patients. Produced via immunoSEQ multiplex PCR; TCRdb's table is partial and in-frame only. The sample lists tens of thousands of clones, approximately 90% occurring once. Sequencing used PBMCs. The receptors here all came from an older woman with head and neck cancer.

The chain combines TRBV7-3 with TRBJ2-3, with TRBD2 matching 7 bases. This CDR3 region has 15 residues. In germline, CDR1 is SGHTA, CDR2 FQGTGA. V shed 2 bases and J 4 bases; nucleotides not matched to a gene: 6. CDR3 residues: CASSLLASGADTQYF. In nucleotides, the CDR3 is TGTGCCAGCAGCTTATTAGCTAGCGGTGCAGATACGCAGTATTTT.

V and J are TRBV14 and TRBJ2-3; a possible D gene is TRBD2 (5 bases). Trimming shortened V by 4 bases and J by 1 base, and 12 bases separated the two germline ends. Germline loops: CDR1 SGHDN, CDR2 FVKESK. The CDR3 has 15 amino acids. The CDR3 loop is CASSPLLSGTDTQYF. The CDR3 DNA is TGTGCCAGCAGCCCCCTCCTTAGCGGCACAGATACGCAGTATTTT.

This clone showed up just a few times. This chain uses TRBV27 with TRBJ2-2, with D unclear. V was shortened by 2 bases and J by 4 bases, with 8 bases between the two germline ends. This CDR3 contains 14 residues. Per germline, CDR1 MNHEY and CDR2 SMNVEV (reference sequence). The CDR3 sequence is CASSLGTTTGELFF. CDR3 coding DNA: TGTGCCAGCAGTTTAGGCACTACCACCGGGGAGCTGTTTTTT.

In this sample, this clone turned up once. J is TRBJ2-3 and V is TRBV18; D is possibly TRBD1 (6 bases). The CDR3 has 16 amino acids. Trimming took 3 bases from V and 4 from J, leaving 17 bases between them. Germline lookup yields CDR1 KGHSH and CDR2 LQKENI. Written as DNA, the CDR3 is TGTGCCAGCTCACCCAGTTCACAGGGTATATCAGATACGCAGTATTTT. Translating it yields CASSPSSQGISDTQYF.

CDR3 sequence: CASSRQDARGYTF. CDR3 sequence (DNA): TGTGCCAGCAGTAGACAGGATGCTCGTGGCTACACCTTC. The J gene is TRBJ1-2, the V gene TRBV6-5; a possible D gene is TRBD1 (6 bases). The CDR3 is made up of 13 amino acids. Trimming took 5 bases from V and 7 from J, leaving 14 bases between them. The V gene's germline CDR1 is MNHEY and CDR2 SVGAGI.

The rearrangement links TRBV19 to TRBJ1-1; D not resolved. The CDR3 covers 14 residues. The germline V gene encodes CDR1 LNHDA and CDR2 SQIVND (reference sequence). Trimming removed 0 bases at V and 3 bases at J, with 8 bases between. The CDR3 coding sequence is TGTGCCAGTAGTATAGATCTCGGATACACTGAAGCTTTCTTT. Translating gives CASSIDLGYTEAFF.

The chain joins TRBV6-5 to TRBJ2-1, with D perhaps TRBD2 (5 bases). In germline, CDR1 is MNHEY, CDR2 SVGAGI. V lost 8 bases and J lost 0, with 11 bases in between. The CDR3 is 14 residues long. The CDR3 region is CASSRAGSYNEQFF. The CDR3 nucleotides are TGTGCCAGCTCGCGCGCGGGCTCCTACAATGAGCAGTTCTTC.

This clone was seen only a few times. The chain is built from TRBV5-4 and TRBJ2-7; TRBD2 matches 11 bases. The germline gives CDR1 SGHNT, CDR2 YYREEE (reference sequence). The V gene end was trimmed by 4 bases and the J gene end by 1 base; junction bases not matched to a gene: 4. This CDR3 has 15 amino acids. The CDR3 is CASSLLAGGSYEQYF. In DNA form, the CDR3 reads TGTGCCAGCAGCCTCCTAGCGGGAGGATCCTACGAGCAGTACTTC. Looking up the rest from reference TRBV5-4 and TRBJ2-7 gives the full variable domain: ETGVTQSPTHLIKTRGQQVTLRCSSQSGHNTVSWYQQALGQGPQFIFQYYREEENGRGNFPPRFSGLQFPNYSSELNVNALELDDSALYLCASSLLAGGSYEQYFGPGTRLTVT.

The chain has TRBV28 and TRBJ1-2; D gene ambiguous. V was pared by 8 bases and J by 6 bases, with 22 bases between. CDR3 size: 15 residues. The V gene's germline CDR1 is MDHEN and CDR2 SYDVKM. CDR3 in amino acids: CASLNSARGINGYTF. The CDR3 DNA reads as TGTGCCAGCCTCAACAGCGCCCGGGGAATAAATGGCTACACCTTC.

This chain joins TRBV19 and TRBJ1-2, with D unclear. Between the trimmed V and J ends, which lost 2 bases and 6 bases, there was a span of 10 bases. The CDR3 has 13 amino acids. Germline CDR1 is LNHDA and CDR2 is SQIVND (reference sequence). The chain's CDR3 is CASSINRADGYTF. The DNA of the CDR3 is TGTGCCAGTAGTATAAATAGGGCGGATGGCTACACCTTC.